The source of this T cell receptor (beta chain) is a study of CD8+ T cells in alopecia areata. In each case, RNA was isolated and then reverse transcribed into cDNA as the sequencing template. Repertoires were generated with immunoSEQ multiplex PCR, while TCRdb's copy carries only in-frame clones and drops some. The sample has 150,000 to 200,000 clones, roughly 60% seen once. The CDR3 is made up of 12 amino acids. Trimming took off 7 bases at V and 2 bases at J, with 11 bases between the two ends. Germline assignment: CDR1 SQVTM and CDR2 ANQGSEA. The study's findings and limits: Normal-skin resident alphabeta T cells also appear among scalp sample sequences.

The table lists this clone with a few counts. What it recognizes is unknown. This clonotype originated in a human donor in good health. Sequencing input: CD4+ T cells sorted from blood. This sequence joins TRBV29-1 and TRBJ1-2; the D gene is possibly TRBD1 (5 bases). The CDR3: CSADSKNYGYTF. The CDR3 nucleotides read TGCAGCGCCGACAGTAAGAACTATGGCTACACCTTC.